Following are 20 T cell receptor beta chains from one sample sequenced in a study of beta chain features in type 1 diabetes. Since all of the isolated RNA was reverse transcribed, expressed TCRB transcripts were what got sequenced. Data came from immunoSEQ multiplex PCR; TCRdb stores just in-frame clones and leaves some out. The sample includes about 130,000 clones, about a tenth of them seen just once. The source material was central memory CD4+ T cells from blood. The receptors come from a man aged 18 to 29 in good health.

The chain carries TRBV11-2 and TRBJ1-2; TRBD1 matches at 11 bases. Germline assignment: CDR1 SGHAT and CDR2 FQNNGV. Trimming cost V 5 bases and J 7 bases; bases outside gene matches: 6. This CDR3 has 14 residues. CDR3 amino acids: CASSHSGTGGGYTF. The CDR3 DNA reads TGTGCCAGCAGCCATTCCGGGACAGGGGGTGGCTACACCTTC.

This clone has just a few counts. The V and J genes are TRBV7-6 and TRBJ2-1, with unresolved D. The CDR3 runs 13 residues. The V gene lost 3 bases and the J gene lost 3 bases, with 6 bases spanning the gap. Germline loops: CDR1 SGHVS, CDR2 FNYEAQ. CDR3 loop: CASSFGNYNEQFF. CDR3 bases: TGTGCCAGCAGCTTTGGCAACTACAATGAGCAGTTCTTC.

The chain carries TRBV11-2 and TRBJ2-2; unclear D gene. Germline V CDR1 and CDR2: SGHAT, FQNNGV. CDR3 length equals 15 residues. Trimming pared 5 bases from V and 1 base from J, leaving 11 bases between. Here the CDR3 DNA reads TGTGCCAGCAGCCCACTTTCCGGGAACACCGGGGAGCTGTTTTTT. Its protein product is CASSPLSGNTGELFF.

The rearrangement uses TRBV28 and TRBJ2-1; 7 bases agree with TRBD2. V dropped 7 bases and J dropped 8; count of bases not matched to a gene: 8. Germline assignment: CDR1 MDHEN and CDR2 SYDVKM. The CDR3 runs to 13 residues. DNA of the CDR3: TGTGCCAGCACGAACGGGGGGAGGGATGAGCAGTTCTTC. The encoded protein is CASTNGGRDEQFF.

CDR3 amino acids: CASSQDWDRDLNIQYF. DNA of the CDR3: TGCGCCAGCAGCCAAGATTGGGACAGGGATTTAAACATTCAGTACTTC. The chain couples TRBV4-3 to TRBJ2-4, with 9 bases lining up with TRBD1. The trim removed 0 bases at V and 6 bases at J, leaving 6 bases unmatched. The CDR3 is 16 amino acids. From germline, CDR1 is LGHNA and CDR2 YSLEER.

The CDR3 nucleotides are TGTGCCTGGAGTTTTAGGGGAGGTGAAAAACTGTTTTTT. This translates into CAWSFRGGEKLFF. The chain combines TRBV30 with TRBJ1-4; TRBD1 might be the D (5 bases). Trimming removed 2 bases at V and 7 bases at J, with 11 bases between. Germline V gene sequence: CDR1 GTSNPN, CDR2 SVGIG (reference sequence). This CDR3 spans 13 amino acids. Combining the CDR3 with reference TRBV30 and TRBJ1-4 gives the whole variable domain SQTIHQWPATLVQPVGSPLSLECTVEGTSNPNLYWYRQAAGRGLQLLFYSVGIGQISSEVPQNLSASRPQDRQFILSSKKLLLSDSGFYLCAWSFRGGEKLFFGSGTQLSVL.

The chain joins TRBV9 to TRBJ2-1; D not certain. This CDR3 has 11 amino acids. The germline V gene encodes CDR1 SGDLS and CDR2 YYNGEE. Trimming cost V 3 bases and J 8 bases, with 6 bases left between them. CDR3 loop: CASSAEYEQFF. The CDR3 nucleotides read TGTGCCAGCAGCGCAGAATATGAGCAGTTCTTC.

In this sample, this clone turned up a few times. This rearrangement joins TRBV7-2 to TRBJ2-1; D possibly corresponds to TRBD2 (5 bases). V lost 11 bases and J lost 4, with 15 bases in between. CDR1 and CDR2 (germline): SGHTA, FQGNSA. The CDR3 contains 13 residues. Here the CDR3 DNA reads TGTGCCGCCCGAGCGGCCGCATACAATGAGCAGTTCTTC. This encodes CAARAAAYNEQFF.

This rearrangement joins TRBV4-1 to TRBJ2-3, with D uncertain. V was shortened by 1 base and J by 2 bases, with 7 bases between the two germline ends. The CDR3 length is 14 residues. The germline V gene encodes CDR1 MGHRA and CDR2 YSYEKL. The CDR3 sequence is CASSQGALTDTQYF. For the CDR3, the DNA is TGCGCCAGCAGCCAAGGGGCCCTCACAGATACGCAGTATTTT.

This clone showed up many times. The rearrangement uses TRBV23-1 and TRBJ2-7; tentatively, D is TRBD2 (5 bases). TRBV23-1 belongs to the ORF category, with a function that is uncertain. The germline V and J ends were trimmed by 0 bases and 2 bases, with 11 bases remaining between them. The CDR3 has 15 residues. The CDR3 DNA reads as TGCGCCAGCAGTCAATCAAGTGAGGGCCCCTACGAGCAGTACTTC. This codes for CASSQSSEGPYEQYF.

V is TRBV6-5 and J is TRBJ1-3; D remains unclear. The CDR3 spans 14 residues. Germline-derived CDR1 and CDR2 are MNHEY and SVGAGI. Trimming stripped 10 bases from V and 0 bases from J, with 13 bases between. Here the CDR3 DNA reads TGTGCCACCCTCAACCAGAACTCTGGAAACACCATATATTTT. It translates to CATLNQNSGNTIYF.

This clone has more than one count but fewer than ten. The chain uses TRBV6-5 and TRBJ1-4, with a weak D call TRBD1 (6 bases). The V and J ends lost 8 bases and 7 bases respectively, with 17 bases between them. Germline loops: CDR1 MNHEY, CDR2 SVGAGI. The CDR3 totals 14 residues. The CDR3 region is CASARGGHGEKLFF. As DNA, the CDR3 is TGTGCCAGCGCCCGGGGGGGACACGGTGAAAAACTGTTTTTT.

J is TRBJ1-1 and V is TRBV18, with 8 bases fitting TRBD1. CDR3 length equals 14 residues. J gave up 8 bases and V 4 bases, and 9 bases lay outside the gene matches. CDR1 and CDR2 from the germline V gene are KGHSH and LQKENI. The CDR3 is CASSQGQVLPEAFF. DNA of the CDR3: TGTGCCAGCTCACAGGGACAGGTGCTGCCGGAAGCTTTCTTT.

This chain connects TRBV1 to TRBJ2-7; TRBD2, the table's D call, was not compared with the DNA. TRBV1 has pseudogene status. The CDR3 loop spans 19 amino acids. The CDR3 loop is CTSSQGLNGGPPRTYEQYF. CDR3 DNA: TGCACCAGCAGCCAAGGTCTTAACGGGGGACCCCCCCGGACCTACGAGCAGTACTTC.

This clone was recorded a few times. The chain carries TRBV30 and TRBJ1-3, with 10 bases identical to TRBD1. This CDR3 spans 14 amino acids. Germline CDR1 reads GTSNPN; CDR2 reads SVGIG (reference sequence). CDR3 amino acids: CAKGQGSFGNTIYF. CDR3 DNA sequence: TGTGCAAAGGGACAGGGGTCGTTCGGAAACACCATATATTTT.

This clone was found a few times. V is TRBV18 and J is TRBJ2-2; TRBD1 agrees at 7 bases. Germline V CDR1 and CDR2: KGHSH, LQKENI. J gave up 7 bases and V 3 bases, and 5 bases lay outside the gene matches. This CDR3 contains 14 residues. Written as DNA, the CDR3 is TGTGCCAGCTCACCCGGACAGGCGGACGGGGAGCTGTTTTTT. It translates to CASSPGQADGELFF.

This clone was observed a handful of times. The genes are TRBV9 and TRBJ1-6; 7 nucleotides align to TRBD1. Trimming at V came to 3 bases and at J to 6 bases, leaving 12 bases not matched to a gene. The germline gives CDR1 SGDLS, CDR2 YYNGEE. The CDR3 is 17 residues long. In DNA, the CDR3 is TGTGCCAGCAGCGACCAATCCGATCACAGGGGTAATTCACCCCTCCACTTT. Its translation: CASSDQSDHRGNSPLHF.

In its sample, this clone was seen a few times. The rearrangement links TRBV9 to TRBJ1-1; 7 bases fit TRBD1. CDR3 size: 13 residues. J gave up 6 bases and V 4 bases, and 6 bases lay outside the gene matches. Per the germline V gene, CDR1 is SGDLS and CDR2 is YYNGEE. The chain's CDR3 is CASSPTGVAEAFF. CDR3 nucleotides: TGTGCCAGCAGCCCCACAGGGGTAGCTGAAGCTTTCTTT.

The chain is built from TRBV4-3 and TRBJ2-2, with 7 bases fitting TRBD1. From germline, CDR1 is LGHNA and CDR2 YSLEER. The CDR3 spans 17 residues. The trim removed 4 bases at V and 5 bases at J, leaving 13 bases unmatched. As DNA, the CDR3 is TGCGCCAGCAGCCGCGAGCCGGCAGGGGGAAAAACCGGGGAGCTGTTTTTT. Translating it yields CASSREPAGGKTGELFF.

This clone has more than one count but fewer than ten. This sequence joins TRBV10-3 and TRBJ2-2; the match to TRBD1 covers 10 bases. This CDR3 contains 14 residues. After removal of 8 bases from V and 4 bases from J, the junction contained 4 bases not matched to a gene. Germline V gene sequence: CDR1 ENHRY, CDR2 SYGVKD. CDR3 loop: CAIGTGDSTGELFF. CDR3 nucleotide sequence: TGTGCCATCGGGACAGGGGACAGCACCGGGGAGCTGTTTTTT.